The 15 T cell receptor beta chains given below trace back to one sample, sequenced in a study of T cells in Graves' hyperthyroidism and ophthalmopathy. The TCR beta CDR3 regions underwent amplification using RNA transcripts as the source. When the TCR CDR3 underwent first-round RT-PCR, the HTBI primer set was used. Using its own MiXCR run on the multiplex PCR reads, TCRdb lists one record per CDR3 protein. The sample contains about 270,000 distinct CDR3 sequences, approximately 20% of which appear only once. The material sequenced was blood. The receptors stem from a man in his thirties or forties with Graves' ophthalmopathy.

The sample holds a few counts of this clonotype. This sequence joins TRBV13 and TRBJ2-1; D is uncertain. The CDR3 is 15 amino acids. Germline loops: CDR1 PRHDT, CDR2 FYEKMQ (reference sequence). Trimming left V 5 bases short and J 0 bases short, with 11 bases between. In DNA form, the CDR3 reads TGTGCCAGCAGCCCTAGGTTTAGCTCCTACAATGAGCAGTTCTTC. It translates to CASSPRFSSYNEQFF.

The chain joins TRBV28 to TRBJ1-2; no reliable D call. CDR1 is MDHEN, CDR2 SYDVKM, per germline. This CDR3 contains 12 residues. V lost 3 bases to trimming and J lost 2 bases, with 4 bases between them. CDR3 DNA: TGTGCCAGCAGTTTGTCCAACTATGGCTACACCTTC. Its protein is CASSLSNYGYTF.

This clonotype was seen a handful of times. This may be a read error, as it is one base from a much larger clone. The chain is built from TRBV11-2 and TRBJ1-1; D is possibly TRBD1 (5 bases). V lost 5 bases to trimming and J lost 4 bases, with 11 bases between them. From germline, CDR1 is SGHAT and CDR2 FQNNGV. This CDR3 comprises 13 residues. CDR3 in DNA: TGTGCCAGCAGCCCCGCAGGGCCCACTGAAGCTTTCTTT. Translating it yields CASSPAGPTEAFF.

This clonotype was picked up a small number of times. The chain links TRBV28 to TRBJ2-7, with 11 positions matching TRBD1. V lost 2 bases, J lost 4 bases, and 10 bases stayed unmatched. The germline CDR1 and CDR2 sequences are MDHEN and SYDVKM. This CDR3 is 17 amino acids long. CDR3 in amino acids: CASSLAAQGQGAYEQYF. CDR3 bases: TGTGCCAGCAGTTTAGCGGCGCAAGGACAGGGGGCTTACGAGCAGTACTTC.

The rearrangement links TRBV5-6 to TRBJ1-4; no clear D. Germline V CDR1 and CDR2: SGHDT, YYEEEE. This CDR3 is 14 amino acids long. V shed 2 bases and J shed 5 bases, with 10 bases lying between them. CDR3 in amino acids: CASSFKQKNEKLFF. CDR3 DNA sequence: TGTGCCAGCAGCTTTAAACAGAAGAATGAAAAACTGTTTTTT. Using reference TRBV5-6 and TRBJ1-4 for the parts outside the CDR3, the full variable domain is DAGVTQSPTHLIKTRGQQVTLRCSPKSGHDTVSWYQQALGQGPQFIFQYYEEEERQRGNFPDRFSGHQFPNYSSELNVNALLLGDSALYLCASSFKQKNEKLFFGSGTQLSVL.

The table lists this clonotype with many counts. The CDR3 protein is CASSHGWTGRTNEQFF. CDR3 coding DNA: TGTGCCAGCAGCCATGGTTGGACAGGGCGGACCAATGAGCAGTTCTTC. The chain has TRBV14 and TRBJ2-1; 8 bases are shared with TRBD1. The CDR3 length is 16 residues. CDR1 is SGHDN and CDR2 is FVKESK in the germline V gene. V shed 3 bases and J 6 bases; nucleotides not matched to a gene: 10.

This clonotype showed up many times. The V and J genes are TRBV28 and TRBJ1-5; D is ambiguous. V was trimmed by 5 bases and J by 3 bases, leaving 14 bases between them. The CDR3 length is 15 residues. CDR1 and CDR2 (germline): MDHEN, SYDVKM. This CDR3 reads CASSPAGSYNQPQHF. CDR3 bases: TGTGCCAGCAGTCCGGCCGGGAGCTACAATCAGCCCCAGCATTTT.

The J gene is TRBJ1-3, the V gene TRBV30, with D perhaps matching TRBD1 (6 bases). V lost 7 bases and J lost 0, with 19 bases in between. The CDR3 loop spans 16 amino acids. Per germline, CDR1 GTSNPN and CDR2 SVGIG (reference sequence). The CDR3 sequence is CAFSNGGALSGNTIYF. Written as DNA, the CDR3 is TGTGCCTTCTCCAACGGGGGGGCGCTCTCTGGAAACACCATATATTTT.

This clonotype has at least ten counts. This rearrangement joins TRBV3-1 to TRBJ2-1, with D perhaps matching TRBD1 or TRBD2 (5 bases each). The CDR3 has 15 amino acids. V shed 0 bases and J shed 9 bases, with 15 bases lying between them. Per the germline V gene, CDR1 is LGHDT and CDR2 is YNNKEL (reference sequence). CDR3 nucleotide sequence: TGTGCCAGCAGCCAAGAGGGGCGAGGGCGGAGTGAGCAGTTCTTC. Translated: CASSQEGRGRSEQFF.

This clonotype was recorded a few times. The CDR3 spells CSVAEWDEQFF. The CDR3 bases are TGCAGCGTGGCCGAGTGGGATGAGCAGTTCTTC. The rearrangement joins TRBV29-1 to TRBJ2-1; D is unresolved. Trimming shortened V by 6 bases and J by 8 bases, and 11 bases separated the two germline ends. The CDR3 runs 11 residues. The germline V gene encodes CDR1 SQVTM and CDR2 ANQGSEA.

In its sample, this clonotype was seen a few times. This chain connects TRBV3-1 to TRBJ2-7; 11 bases match TRBD2. The CDR3 length is 17 residues. The trim removed 5 bases at V and 2 bases at J, leaving 11 bases unmatched. Per germline, CDR1 LGHDT and CDR2 YNNKEL (reference sequence). The CDR3 spells CASSGGGGTSGTYEQYF. The DNA for the CDR3 is TGTGCCAGCAGCGGAGGGGGCGGGACTAGCGGAACCTACGAGCAGTACTTC.

This clonotype was observed at least ten times. CDR3 bases: TGTGCCAGCAGCCGAGCGGCTAGCTCCTACGAGCAGTACTTC. It is translated as CASSRAASSYEQYF. The rearrangement links TRBV3-1 to TRBJ2-7; tentatively, D is TRBD2 (5 bases). The CDR3 runs to 14 residues. Germline loops: CDR1 LGHDT, CDR2 YNNKEL (reference sequence). The V end lost 4 bases, the J end lost 0 bases, and 10 bases lay between the germline ends.

This clonotype was seen at least ten times. The chain employs TRBV11-2 and TRBJ2-5; maybe TRBD1 (6 bases). The germline CDR1 and CDR2 sequences are SGHAT and FQNNGV. V was pared by 1 base and J by 4 bases, with 13 bases between. The CDR3 contains 15 residues. The CDR3 region has the DNA TGTGCCAGCAGCTTAGGTTGGACAGAGGGAGAGACCCAGTACTTC. Residues: CASSLGWTEGETQYF.

V usage is TRBV27 and J usage is TRBJ1-2; 7 bases align to TRBD1. V shed 6 bases and J 7 bases; nucleotides not matched to a gene: 8. Germline V gene data show CDR1 as MNHEY and CDR2 as SMNVEV (reference sequence). This CDR3 contains 13 residues. The chain's CDR3 is CASSQGGLGGYTF. CDR3 bases: TGTGCCAGCAGCCAGGGGGGTTTAGGTGGCTACACCTTC.

The V call is TRBV20-1, the J call TRBJ1-2; 9 positions match TRBD1. This CDR3 is 15 amino acids long. Germline V lookup: CDR1 DFQATT, CDR2 SNEGSKA (reference sequence). With V trimmed by 0 bases and J by 7 bases, 9 bases remained unmatched. The CDR3 bases are TGCAGTGCTAGAGATACTCGGACAGGGGTCCCTGGCTACACCTTC. As protein: CSARDTRTGVPGYTF.